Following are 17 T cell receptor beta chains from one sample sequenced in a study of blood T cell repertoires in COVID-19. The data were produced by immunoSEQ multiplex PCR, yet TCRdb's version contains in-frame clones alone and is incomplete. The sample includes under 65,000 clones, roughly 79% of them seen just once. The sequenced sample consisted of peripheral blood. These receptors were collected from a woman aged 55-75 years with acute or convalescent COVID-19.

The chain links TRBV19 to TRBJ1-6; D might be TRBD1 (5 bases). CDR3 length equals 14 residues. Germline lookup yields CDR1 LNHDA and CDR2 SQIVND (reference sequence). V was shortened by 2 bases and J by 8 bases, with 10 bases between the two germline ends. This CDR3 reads CASSIQGVDSPLHF. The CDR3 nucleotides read TGTGCCAGTAGTATACAAGGGGTGGATTCACCCCTCCACTTT.

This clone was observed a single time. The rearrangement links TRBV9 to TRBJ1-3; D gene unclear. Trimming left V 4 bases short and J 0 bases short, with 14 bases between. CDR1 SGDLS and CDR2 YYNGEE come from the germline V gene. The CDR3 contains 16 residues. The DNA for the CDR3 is TGTGCCAGCAGCTCAGCGGCTGATTTCTCTGGAAACACCATATATTTT. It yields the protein CASSSAADFSGNTIYF.

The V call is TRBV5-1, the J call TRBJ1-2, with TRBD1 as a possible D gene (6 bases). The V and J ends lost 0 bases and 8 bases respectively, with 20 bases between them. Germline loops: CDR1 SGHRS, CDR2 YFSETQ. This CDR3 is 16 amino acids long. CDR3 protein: CASSLGSGRGTSGYTF. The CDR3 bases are TGCGCCAGCAGCTTGGGGTCGGGCAGGGGTACGTCCGGCTACACCTTC.

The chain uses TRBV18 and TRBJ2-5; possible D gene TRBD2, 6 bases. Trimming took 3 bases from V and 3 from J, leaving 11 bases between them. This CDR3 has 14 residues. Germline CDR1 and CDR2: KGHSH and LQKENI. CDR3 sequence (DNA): TGTGCCAGCTCACCCCGACCGGGGGAAGAGACCCAGTACTTC. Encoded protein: CASSPRPGEETQYF.

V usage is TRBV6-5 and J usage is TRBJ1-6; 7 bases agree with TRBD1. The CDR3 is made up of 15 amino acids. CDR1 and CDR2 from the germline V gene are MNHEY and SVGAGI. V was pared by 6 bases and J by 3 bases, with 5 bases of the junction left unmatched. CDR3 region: CASSSRDSYNSPLHF. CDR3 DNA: TGTGCCAGCAGCTCCCGGGACAGCTATAATTCACCCCTCCACTTT.

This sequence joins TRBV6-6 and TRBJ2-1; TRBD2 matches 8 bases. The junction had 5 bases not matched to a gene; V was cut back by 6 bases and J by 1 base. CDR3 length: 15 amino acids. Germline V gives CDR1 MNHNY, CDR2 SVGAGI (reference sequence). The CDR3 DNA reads TGTGCCAGCAGCCCTGGGACTAGGTCCTACAATGAGCAGTTCTTC. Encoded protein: CASSPGTRSYNEQFF.

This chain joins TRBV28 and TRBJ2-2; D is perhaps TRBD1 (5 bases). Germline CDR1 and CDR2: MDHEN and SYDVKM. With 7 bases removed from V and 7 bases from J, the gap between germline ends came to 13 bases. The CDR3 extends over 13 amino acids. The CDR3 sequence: CASITVQGGELFF. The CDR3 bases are TGTGCCAGCATAACAGTCCAGGGCGGGGAGCTGTTTTTT.

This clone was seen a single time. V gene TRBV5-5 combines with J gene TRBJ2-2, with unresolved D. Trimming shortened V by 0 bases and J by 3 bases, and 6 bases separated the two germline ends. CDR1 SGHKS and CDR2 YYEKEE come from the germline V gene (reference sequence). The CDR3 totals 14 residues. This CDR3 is CASSLVEDTGELFF. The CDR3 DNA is TGTGCCAGCAGCTTGGTAGAGGACACCGGGGAGCTGTTTTTT. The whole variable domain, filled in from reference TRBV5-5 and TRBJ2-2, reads DAGVTQSPTHLIKTRGQQVTLRCSPISGHKSVSWYQQVLGQGPQFIFQYYEKEERGRGNFPDRFSARQFPNYSSELNVNALLLGDSALYLCASSLVEDTGELFFGEGSRLTVL.

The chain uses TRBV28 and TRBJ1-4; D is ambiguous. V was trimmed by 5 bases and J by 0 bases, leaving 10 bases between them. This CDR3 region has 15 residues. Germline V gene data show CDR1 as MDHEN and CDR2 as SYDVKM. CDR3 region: CASSTTTATNEKLFF. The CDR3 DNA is TGTGCCAGCAGTACTACAACTGCAACTAATGAAAAACTGTTTTTT. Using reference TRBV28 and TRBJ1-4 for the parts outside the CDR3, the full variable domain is DVKVTQSSRYLVKRTGEKVFLECVQDMDHENMFWYRQDPGLGLRLIYFSYDVKMKEKGDIPEGYSVSREKKERFSLILESASTNQTSMYLCASSTTTATNEKLFFGSGTQLSVL.

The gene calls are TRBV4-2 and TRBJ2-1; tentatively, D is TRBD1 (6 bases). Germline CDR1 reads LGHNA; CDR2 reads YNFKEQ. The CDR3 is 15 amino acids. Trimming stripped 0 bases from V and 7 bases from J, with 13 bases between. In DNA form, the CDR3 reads TGTGCCAGCAGCCAAGATGGGGGCGCGAAGAATGAGCAGTTCTTC. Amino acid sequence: CASSQDGGAKNEQFF.

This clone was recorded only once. For the CDR3, the DNA is TGTGCCAGCAGCTTACCCGACAGGGCAGGGGAAAAACTGTTTTTT. This sequence encodes CASSLPDRAGEKLFF. The chain links TRBV11-2 to TRBJ1-4, with 7 positions matching TRBD1. Germline loops: CDR1 SGHAT, CDR2 FQNNGV. The CDR3 loop spans 15 amino acids. J gave up 8 bases and V 2 bases, and 8 bases lay outside the gene matches.

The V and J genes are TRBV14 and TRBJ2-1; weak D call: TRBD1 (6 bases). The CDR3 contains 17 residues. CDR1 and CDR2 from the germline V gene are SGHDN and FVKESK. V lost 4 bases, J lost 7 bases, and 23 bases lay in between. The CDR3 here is CASSPWAAQGIRNEQFF. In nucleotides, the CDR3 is TGTGCCAGCAGCCCATGGGCAGCCCAGGGGATAAGGAATGAGCAGTTCTTC.

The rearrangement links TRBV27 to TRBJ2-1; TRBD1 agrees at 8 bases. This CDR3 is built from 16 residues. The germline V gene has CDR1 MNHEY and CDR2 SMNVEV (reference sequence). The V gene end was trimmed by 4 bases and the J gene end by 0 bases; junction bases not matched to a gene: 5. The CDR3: CASSSEDRVSYNEQFF. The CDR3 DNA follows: TGTGCCAGCAGTTCGGAGGACAGGGTCTCCTACAATGAGCAGTTCTTC.

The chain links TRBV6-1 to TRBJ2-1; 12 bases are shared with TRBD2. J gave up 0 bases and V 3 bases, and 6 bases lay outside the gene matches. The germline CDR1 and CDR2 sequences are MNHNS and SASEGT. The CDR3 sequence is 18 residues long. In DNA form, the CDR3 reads TGTGCCAGCAGTGACTATGCTAGCGGGGGGGGCTCCTACAATGAGCAGTTCTTC. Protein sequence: CASSDYASGGGSYNEQFF.

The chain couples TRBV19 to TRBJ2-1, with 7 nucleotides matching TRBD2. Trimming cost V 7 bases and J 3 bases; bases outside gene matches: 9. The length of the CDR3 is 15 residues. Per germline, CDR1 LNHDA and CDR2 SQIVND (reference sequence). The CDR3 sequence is CASTPAGTNYNEQFF. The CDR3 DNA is TGTGCCAGTACTCCTGCCGGGACTAACTACAATGAGCAGTTCTTC.

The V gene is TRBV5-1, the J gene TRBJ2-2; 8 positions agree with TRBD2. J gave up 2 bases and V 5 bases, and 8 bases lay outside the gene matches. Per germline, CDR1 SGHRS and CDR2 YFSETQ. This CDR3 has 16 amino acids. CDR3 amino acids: CASSTGGPINTGELFF. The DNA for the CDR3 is TGCGCCAGCAGTACGGGGGGGCCTATTAACACCGGGGAGCTGTTTTTT.

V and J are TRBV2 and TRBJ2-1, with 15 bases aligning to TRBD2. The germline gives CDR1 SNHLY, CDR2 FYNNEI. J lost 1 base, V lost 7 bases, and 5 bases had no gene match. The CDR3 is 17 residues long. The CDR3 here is CASTPGLAGGSYNEQFF. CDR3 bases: TGTGCCAGCACTCCGGGACTAGCGGGAGGTTCCTACAATGAGCAGTTCTTC.